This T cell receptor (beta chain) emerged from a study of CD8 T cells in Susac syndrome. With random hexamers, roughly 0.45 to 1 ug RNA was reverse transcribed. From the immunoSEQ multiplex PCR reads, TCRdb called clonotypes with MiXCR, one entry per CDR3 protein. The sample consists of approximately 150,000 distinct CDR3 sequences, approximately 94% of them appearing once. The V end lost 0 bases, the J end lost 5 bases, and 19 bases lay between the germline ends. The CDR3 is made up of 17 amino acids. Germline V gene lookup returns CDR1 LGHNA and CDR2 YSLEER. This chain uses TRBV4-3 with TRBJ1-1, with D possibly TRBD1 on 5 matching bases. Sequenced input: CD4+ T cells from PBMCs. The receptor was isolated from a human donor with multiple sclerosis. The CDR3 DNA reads TGCGCCAGCAGCCAAGATTTAGTACGAGGGACTGGAACTGAAGCTTTCTTT. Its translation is CASSQDLVRGTGTEAFF.